This T cell receptor (beta chain) was captured by sequencing in a study of cytomegalovirus exposure and HLA in healthy donors. Study-wide context: Of the donors genotyped, several hundred in all, 75% to 90% fell in the Caucasian-associated ancestry cluster. Notes on the study in general: Follow-up analysis found HLA locus-dependent TCR association rates, highest for DRB1 and lowest for HLA-C. Researchers reported in a later analysis that common viral pathogens appeared linked to several top clusters.

About this clone itself: Its antigen remains unknown.

Germline V gene data show CDR1 as LNHDA and CDR2 as SQIVND (reference sequence). V was pared by 10 bases and J by 1 base, with 22 bases between. This CDR3 has 16 residues. This PCR relied on a set of 60 Vbeta primers and 13 Jbeta primers. Assay: immunoSEQ multiplex PCR; the TCRdb copy retains only in-frame clones and omits some. Of some 170,000 clones detected, 80% appear once; the ten largest clones hold roughly 10%. This TCR was sampled from a man aged 18 to 29 in good health and CMV-seropositive. Sequenced: PBMCs. This chain links TRBV19 with TRBJ1-1; possibly TRBD1 for D (6 bases). The CDR3 loop reads CATETGVGLGNTEAFF. In DNA form, the CDR3 reads TGTGCCACCGAGACAGGAGTGGGATTGGGGAACACTGAAGCTTTCTTT.